The source of this T cell receptor (beta chain) is a study of Graves' ophthalmopathy and Graves' hyperthyroidism. Study overall: At the time of initial diagnosis and before any treatment, peripheral blood was collected. Findings of the study overall: Cross-validated, the 13-signature model showed 87.88%/81.08% sensitivity/specificity, and 80%/75% in the test set.

The study amplified TCR beta CDR3 regions using RNA transcripts. First-round RT-PCR relied on HTBI primers, and a second-round multiplex PCR came next. From the multiplex PCR reads, TCRdb called clonotypes with MiXCR, one entry per CDR3 protein. The sample consists of about 210,000 distinct CDR3 sequences, approximately 28% of them appearing once. This clonotype occurred many times. Its antigen remains unidentified. Ophthalmopathy-affected donors exhibited moderate-to-severe activity, CAS ≥3, NOSPECS ≥4, and duration under 3 months. It was from roughly 10 ml of fresh peripheral blood that the PBMCs came. Sample: peripheral blood. The TCR was taken from a man aged 50 or older with Graves' ophthalmopathy.

The CDR3 here is CASSARTSGRGEQYF. In DNA form, the CDR3 reads TGTGCCAGCAGCGCCAGGACTAGCGGGAGGGGCGAGCAGTACTTC. This chain uses TRBV11-2 with TRBJ2-7, with TRBD2 matching over 15 bases. V gave up 5 bases and J gave up 6 bases; unmatched junction bases: 5. Germline V lookup: CDR1 SGHAT, CDR2 FQNNGV. This CDR3 region has 15 residues.